This T cell receptor beta chain was recorded in a study of CD8+ T cells in alopecia areata. Study details: Patients in the treated group were given tofacitinib by mouth, 5 to 10 mg twice a day. Tofacitinib exposure lasted 6 to 18 months, followed by 6 months off drug. Findings and caveats of the study: An increase in clonality over normal scalp was evident in lesional scalp, especially alopecia totalis/universalis.

The CDR3 contains 12 residues. Germline V gene data show CDR1 as SNHLY and CDR2 as FYNNEI. The V gene lost 2 bases and the J gene lost 11 bases, with 10 bases spanning the gap. Details on this clone: What it binds is unknown.

Extracted from the samples, RNA was reverse transcribed into cDNA to serve as the sequencing template. Data came from immunoSEQ multiplex PCR; TCRdb stores just in-frame clones and leaves some out. The table shows some 170,000 clones, with roughly 66% occurring only once. The V and J genes are TRBV2 and TRBJ1-5, with D maybe TRBD1 (6 bases). The sample consisted of CD8+ T cells sorted from blood, taken at week 0. The receptor's source is a human donor with alopecia areata. The CDR3, as DNA: TGTGCCAGCAGTGAATGGGGGCTGGCCCAGCATTTT. Translated, it gives CASSEWGLAQHF.